This entry lists 3 T cell receptor beta chains sequenced from one sample in a study of cytomegalovirus exposure and HLA in healthy donors. Profiled with immunoSEQ multiplex PCR; TCRdb holds only in-frame clones, not every one. The sample lists more than 70,000 clones; approximately 94% were seen once. The sequenced sample was PBMCs. All receptors derive from a woman aged 18-29 years in good health and CMV-seronegative.

This chain connects TRBV9 to TRBJ2-5, with TRBD2 identical over 12 bases. With 0 bases clipped from V and 1 base from J, the junction kept 4 bases outside the gene matches. In germline, CDR1 is SGDLS, CDR2 YYNGEE. The CDR3 sequence is 17 residues long. In DNA, the CDR3 is TGTGCCAGCAGCGTAGGGACTAGCGGGGATCTCCAAGAGACCCAGTACTTC. Its translation: CASSVGTSGDLQETQYF.

This clone has a handful of counts. The rearrangement links TRBV19 to TRBJ2-3; possibly TRBD2 for D (7 bases). The V end lost 1 base, the J end lost 5 bases, and 13 bases lay between the germline ends. The germline gives CDR1 LNHDA, CDR2 SQIVND (reference sequence). This CDR3 has 15 amino acids. The CDR3 is CASSIVGGGRDTQYF. Written as DNA, the CDR3 is TGTGCCAGTAGTATAGTCGGCGGGGGCAGAGATACGCAGTATTTT.

As for this clone: Other DNA sequences in this sample translate to the same CDR3. V usage is TRBV5-6 and J usage is TRBJ2-7, with 10 bases lining up with TRBD1. V lost 4 bases and J lost 7; bases outside the gene matches: 5. The CDR3 is 13 residues long. Germline V gives CDR1 SGHDT, CDR2 YYEEEE. The CDR3 region is CASSPGQGNEQYF. CDR3 bases: TGTGCCAGCAGCCCGGGACAGGGGAATGAGCAGTACTTC.